This section outlines one TCR beta chain sequence together with its context. Its antigen has not been determined. No qualities accompany the bases; no much larger clone lies one base away. The data belong to a study of siplizumab effects on memory and regulatory T cells (dated by TCRdb to about 2019). At the level of the whole study: The study examined how the anti-CD2 antibody siplizumab affects alloreactive T-cell subsets in allogeneic mixed lymphocyte reactions built from human PBMCs.

Its CDR3 holds 15 amino acids, cysteine through phenylalanine. The CDR3 DNA has 45 bases and is translated from base 1. V trim: 3 bases; J trim: 8 bases; unmatched bases: 8. According to the germline V gene (reference sequence), CDR1 reads LNHDA and CDR2 reads SQIVND. Library preparation employed the immunoSEQ multiplex PCR assay. Each sample had 80,000 to 100,000 TCR templates assayed by the deep sequencing platform. Genomic DNA extracted from sorted T cells was used for TCRbeta CDR3 sequencing. On the authors' methods: The R programming language was used for clonal analysis of TCRbeta CDR3 data. Comparing unstimulated samples against CFSE-low samples taken after the reaction was how alloreactive CD4+ and CD8+ clones were defined. Regulatory or non-regulatory origin was assigned to alloreactive CD4+ clones by matching of sequences to sorted unstimulated Treg and non-Treg repertoires. This immuneACCESS table, as held by TCRdb, lists in-frame sequences with V and J called but not all clones. Of the missing ones, under half trace to an unresolved V gene in checked studies; the others have no known cause. V and J calls plus clone size are reproduced from that table; the DNA served to infer D and trimming. This sample holds just over 50,000 clones; about 97% were observed only once. About 0.6% of the sample is taken by the ten largest.

The paper's findings and limits, for the study overall: For roughly 75-95% of proliferating CD4+ or CD8+ clones, no naive or memory phenotype could be assigned. Compared with memory T cells, unstimulated naive T cells appeared more diverse, and naive cells seemed to make a substantial contribution to the alloresponse. Among mappable alloreactive CD4+ clones, the Treg-derived fraction averaged nearly 70% with siplizumab versus 25% to 30% in control reactions. Siplizumab significantly reduced the cumulative frequency of alloreactive sequences traceable to unstimulated CD4+ memory T cells. Because sequences at frequencies below about 10^-5 were poorly captured, only a minor fraction of alloreactive clones could be mapped back to unstimulated subsets. No functional confirmation was obtained for the suppressive function of proliferating Tregs from siplizumab cultures.

In three donor pairs, further sequencing was done on unstimulated CD8+ naive, CD4+ memory, CD8+ TEMRA, CD4+ naive and CD8+ effector memory subsets. Sorted unstimulated T cells and proliferating T cells recovered from mixed lymphocyte reactions were subjected to TCRbeta CDR3 sequencing. Fresh whole blood from around 11 HLA-typed healthy donors was used to isolate PBMCs. Sequences were obtained from naive CD4+ T cells sorted from blood. The meaning of the sample's cell subset or site label: unstimulated naive T cells. The sequence links TRBV19 to TRBJ2-1; 9 bases in the middle match TRBD1. The clonotype originates from a human donor in good health. The CDR3 is CASSMGQGIMHEQFF. The DNA sequence follows: TGTGCCAGTAGTATGGGACAGGGAATTATGCATGAGCAGTTCTTC.